This TCR beta chain stems from a study of blood T cell repertoires in COVID-19. The length of the CDR3 is 15 residues. The V gene lost 4 bases and the J gene lost 2 bases, with 12 bases spanning the gap. The germline CDR1 and CDR2 sequences are LGHNA and YSLEER. The protocol was immunoSEQ multiplex PCR, while the TCRdb copy is restricted to in-frame clones and leaves out a portion. The sample has 300,000 to 400,000 clones, approximately 90% seen once; the top ten hold less than 4%. The sample was PBMCs or T cells enriched from blood (not recorded which). The sequence was obtained from a woman between 25 and 40 years old who had been exposed to COVID-19. The V call is TRBV4-3, the J call TRBJ2-1, with D possibly TRBD2 on 7 matching bases. CDR3 in amino acids: CASSPGGAAYNEQFF. CDR3 sequence (DNA): TGCGCCAGCAGCCCTGGGGGGGCGGCCTACAATGAGCAGTTCTTC.